This paragraph reports one T cell receptor (beta chain). The CDR3 sequence is 17 residues long. J lost 1 base, V lost 4 bases, and 14 bases had no gene match. Per germline, CDR1 GTSNPN and CDR2 SVGIG (reference sequence). The data were taken from a study of CD8 T cells in ankylosing spondylitis. Quantitative 5'-RACE was performed with molecular barcodes, and it yielded the TCR beta libraries. Via MiXCR, TCRdb re-called the 5' RACE reads, giving one row per CDR3 protein. The data contain roughly 130,000 distinct CDR3 sequences, about an eighth of them seen just once; the ten biggest clones take up under 3%.

V usage is TRBV30 and J usage is TRBJ2-3; 7 bases match TRBD1. The sequence was obtained from a female donor with ankylosing spondylitis or in good health (not recorded which). Sequencing was performed on blood, either unsorted or a sorted T cell fraction (not recorded which). DNA of the CDR3: TGTGCCTGGACTCCATACAGGGGACCTACCCGCACAGATACGCAGTATTTT. Translated: CAWTPYRGPTRTDTQYF.